The 32 T cell receptor beta chains listed next were all sequenced from one sample in a study of immune cell composition in non-small cell lung cancer. This table comes from immunoSEQ multiplex PCR, and its TCRdb copy is limited to in-frame clones, with some not included. The table has 13,000 or so clones, around 75% seen once. The specimen sequenced was lung tumor tissue. These TCRs come from a human donor with non-small cell lung cancer.

The chain links TRBV2 to TRBJ1-1; weak D call: TRBD1 (6 bases). The CDR3 is made up of 16 amino acids. V shed 5 bases and J shed 2 bases, with 18 bases lying between them. The V gene's germline CDR1 is SNHLY and CDR2 FYNNEI. The CDR3 region is CASSHPPGQLNTEAFF. The CDR3 DNA is TGTGCCAGCAGTCACCCACCGGGACAACTCAACACTGAAGCTTTCTTT.

The V gene is TRBV7-2, the J gene TRBJ1-2; a possible D gene is TRBD1 (6 bases). This CDR3 has 14 residues. Germline CDR1 and CDR2: SGHTA and FQGNSA. V lost 5 bases to trimming and J lost 8 bases, with 18 bases between them. CDR3 DNA sequence: TGTGCCAGCAGCACTCACAGGGACCTGCAGGGCTACACCTTC. The encoded protein is CASSTHRDLQGYTF.

The chain couples TRBV19 to TRBJ2-5; 9 bases match TRBD2. Germline V lookup: CDR1 LNHDA, CDR2 SQIVND (reference sequence). The trim removed 5 bases at V and 5 bases at J, leaving 12 bases unmatched. The CDR3 covers 16 residues. Here the CDR3 reads CASSPSGGSSHETQYF. As DNA, the CDR3 is TGTGCCAGTAGTCCCAGCGGGGGGTCATCCCACGAGACCCAGTACTTC.

The chain joins TRBV7-9 to TRBJ2-5, with D possibly matching TRBD1 (5 bases). The CDR3 runs 16 residues. V gave up 5 bases and J gave up 4 bases, with 20 bases separating them. Germline V gene sequence: CDR1 SEHNR, CDR2 FQNEAQ (reference sequence). The CDR3, as DNA: TGTGCCAGCAGCCCCCTTACCGACAGACCACGAGAGACCCAGTACTTC. Its protein is CASSPLTDRPRETQYF.

There are a few counts of this clone. The chain carries TRBV7-8 and TRBJ2-3; D perhaps matches TRBD2 (6 bases). The V gene's germline CDR1 is SGHVS and CDR2 FQNEAQ. There are 14 residues in the CDR3. The V end was cut by 5 bases, the J end by 2 bases, with 11 bases between. The DNA for the CDR3 is TGTGCCAGCAGCCCGCCGGGGGACACAGATACGCAGTATTTT. Protein product: CASSPPGDTDTQYF.

In the case of this clone: Germline is not matched at one junction end, which may reflect a read error. The gene calls are TRBV7-7 and TRBJ2-2; D is uncertain. The CDR3 is 16 residues long. CDR1 and CDR2 (germline): SSHAT, FNYEAQ (reference sequence). CDR3 in DNA: TGTGCTAGCAAGCTCCGCCCGGCGGCGGAGAACGGGGAGCTGTTTTTT. This sequence encodes CASKLRPAAENGELFF. The complete variable domain, with remaining parts taken from reference TRBV7-7 and TRBJ2-2, reads GAGVSQSPRYKVTKRGQDVTLRCDPISSHATLYWYQQALGQGPEFLTYFNYEAQPDKSGLPSDRFSAERPEGSISTLTIQRTEQRDSAMYRCASKLRPAAENGELFFGEGSRLTVL.

The V gene is TRBV6-6, the J gene TRBJ2-7; TRBD2 matches 10 bases. Germline CDR1 is MNHNY and CDR2 is SVGAGI (reference sequence). With V trimmed by 3 bases and J by 4 bases, 3 bases remained unmatched. The CDR3 length is 14 residues. The CDR3, as DNA: TGTGCCAGCAGTTATAGCGGGAGGCTTTACGAGCAGTACTTC. This encodes CASSYSGRLYEQYF.

This clone is a singleton in its sample. The chain combines TRBV7-9 with TRBJ1-5; D is uncertain. Germline-derived CDR1 and CDR2 are SEHNR and FQNEAQ (reference sequence). V shed 1 base and J shed 4 bases, with 17 bases lying between them. The CDR3 has 17 residues. In DNA form, the CDR3 reads TGTGCCAGCAGCTTAGATGGGGTGGGGAGGAAGAATCAGCCCCAGCATTTT. Translated, it gives CASSLDGVGRKNQPQHF.

This rearrangement joins TRBV10-3 to TRBJ1-1; the match to TRBD1 covers 9 bases. The V segment lost 0 bases and the J segment 0 bases; nucleotides outside the gene matches: 5. Germline CDR1 reads ENHRY; CDR2 reads SYGVKD. This CDR3 comprises 17 residues. In DNA, the CDR3 is TGTGCCATCAGTGAGTCGGTGACAGGGGGTATGAACACTGAAGCTTTCTTT. The encoded protein is CAISESVTGGMNTEAFF.

This chain uses TRBV7-3 with TRBJ2-2; D unresolved. Germline V gene sequence: CDR1 SGHTA, CDR2 FQGTGA. V gave up 5 bases and J gave up 6 bases, with 10 bases separating them. The length of the CDR3 is 13 residues. The CDR3 loop reads CASSPSGAGELFF. The CDR3 DNA follows: TGTGCCAGCAGCCCCTCCGGAGCCGGGGAGCTGTTTTTT.

This sequence joins TRBV5-1 and TRBJ2-5, with 9 bases fitting TRBD1. With 1 base clipped from V and 2 bases from J, the junction kept 9 bases outside the gene matches. Per the germline V gene, CDR1 is SGHRS and CDR2 is YFSETQ. The CDR3 runs 17 residues. The CDR3 here is CASSLLGTGHIQETQYF. The CDR3, as DNA: TGCGCCAGCAGCTTGTTGGGGACAGGGCACATTCAAGAGACCCAGTACTTC.

The V call is TRBV5-6, the J call TRBJ2-1, with TRBD2 identical over 10 bases. The length of the CDR3 is 17 residues. The germline V gene has CDR1 SGHDT and CDR2 YYEEEE. V lost 4 bases and J lost 8; bases outside the gene matches: 15. For the CDR3, the DNA is TGTGCCAGCAGCCCAACCTTAGCGGGAGGAGGGCTATATGAGCAGTTCTTC. Amino acid sequence: CASSPTLAGGGLYEQFF.

This clone was seen more than once but under ten times. The chain joins TRBV18 to TRBJ1-1; 10 positions match TRBD1. The CDR3 totals 18 residues. J gave up 5 bases and V 2 bases, and 14 bases lay outside the gene matches. Germline V gene data show CDR1 as KGHSH and CDR2 as LQKENI. CDR3 residues: CASSPAWGQGLLGTEAFF. Here the CDR3 DNA reads TGTGCCAGCTCACCAGCTTGGGGACAGGGGTTGTTGGGGACTGAAGCTTTCTTT.

This clone counts as medium-sized. The chain employs TRBV9 and TRBJ1-2; 8 bases align to TRBD1. V lost 3 bases and J lost 6; bases outside the gene matches: 7. The CDR3 has 14 residues. From germline, CDR1 is SGDLS and CDR2 YYNGEE. The CDR3 DNA reads TGTGCCAGCAGCGCCGTAGGACAGGGCGATGGCTACACCTTC. Amino acids: CASSAVGQGDGYTF.

The chain has TRBV19 and TRBJ1-2; D is possibly TRBD1 (5 bases). The CDR3 extends over 17 amino acids. The V gene lost 2 bases and the J gene lost 3 bases, with 19 bases spanning the gap. CDR1 and CDR2 from the germline V gene are LNHDA and SQIVND (reference sequence). The CDR3 nucleotides read TGTGCCAGTAGTATACGGGCCTGGGGCGTTGGTGACTATGGCTACACCTTC. Protein product: CASSIRAWGVGDYGYTF. Based on the CDR3 plus reference TRBV19 and TRBJ1-2, the full variable domain is DGGITQSPKYLFRKEGQNVTLSCEQNLNHDAMYWYRQDPGQGLRLIYYSQIVNDFQKGDIAEGYSVSREKKESFPLTVTSAQKNPTAFYLCASSIRAWGVGDYGYTFGSGTRLTVV.

V usage is TRBV19 and J usage is TRBJ1-2; 10 nucleotides align to TRBD1. The CDR3 runs 16 residues. J lost 0 bases, V lost 10 bases, and 11 bases had no gene match. Germline V CDR1 and CDR2: LNHDA, SQIVND (reference sequence). CDR3 region: CAIPRDRGGANYGYTF. The CDR3 region has the DNA TGTGCCATACCCCGGGACAGGGGAGGAGCTAACTATGGCTACACCTTC.

The chain links TRBV5-5 to TRBJ1-1; D is undetermined. In germline, CDR1 is SGHKS, CDR2 YYEKEE (reference sequence). The CDR3 has 13 amino acids. Trimming stripped 4 bases from V and 4 bases from J, with 11 bases between. This CDR3 is CASSPKSGTEAFF. The CDR3 nucleotides read TGTGCCAGCAGCCCAAAGAGTGGCACTGAAGCTTTCTTT.

The chain is built from TRBV2 and TRBJ2-3; a possible D gene is TRBD1 (6 bases). This CDR3 spans 13 amino acids. The V and J ends lost 6 bases and 3 bases respectively, with 10 bases between them. Germline-derived CDR1 and CDR2 are SNHLY and FYNNEI. In DNA form, the CDR3 reads TGTGCCAGCAGCCTAGGGGGAACAGATACGCAGTATTTT. Its protein is CASSLGGTDTQYF.

This sequence joins TRBV28 and TRBJ2-1; possible D gene TRBD1, 6 bases. Germline V gene sequence: CDR1 MDHEN, CDR2 SYDVKM. The CDR3 runs to 13 residues. Trimming left V 4 bases short and J 7 bases short, with 11 bases between. The chain's CDR3 is CASSWDTLNEQFF. As DNA, the CDR3 is TGTGCCAGCAGTTGGGACACCCTTAATGAGCAGTTCTTC.

This chain joins TRBV5-4 and TRBJ2-5, with 8 bases matching TRBD2. CDR3 size: 15 residues. CDR1 and CDR2 (germline): SGHNT, YYREEE (reference sequence). V was pared by 4 bases and J by 3 bases, with 8 bases of the junction left unmatched. Written as DNA, the CDR3 is TGTGCCAGCAGCCCGGGGGGGGCGGGCAAAGAGACCCAGTACTTC. Protein: CASSPGGAGKETQYF.

The chain is built from TRBV11-1 and TRBJ2-1; 16 bases map to TRBD2. From germline, CDR1 is SGHAT and CDR2 FQDESV (reference sequence). This CDR3 region has 18 residues. The V gene end was trimmed by 1 base and the J gene end by 7 bases; junction bases not matched to a gene: 7. CDR3 in DNA: TGTGCCAGCAGCTTAGGTCCCGGGACTAGCGGGGGGGCGAATGAGCAGTTCTTC. It yields the protein CASSLGPGTSGGANEQFF.

This clone showed up just a few times. The chain has TRBV4-1 and TRBJ1-5; no firm D call. The V end lost 1 base, the J end lost 4 bases, and 11 bases lay between the germline ends. The CDR3 is made up of 15 amino acids. The germline V gene encodes CDR1 MGHRA and CDR2 YSYEKL. CDR3 residues: CASSQAHTQNQPQHF. DNA for the CDR3: TGCGCCAGCAGCCAAGCCCATACACAGAATCAGCCCCAGCATTTT.

Written as DNA, the CDR3 is TGTGCCAGTAGTGTAGCGGGAGCTAACTACAATGAGCAGTTCTTC. Encoded protein: CASSVAGANYNEQFF. V and J are TRBV19 and TRBJ2-1; TRBD2 aligns across 9 bases. V lost 5 bases and J lost 3; bases outside the gene matches: 5. This CDR3 spans 15 amino acids. The germline CDR1 and CDR2 sequences are LNHDA and SQIVND (reference sequence).

This sequence joins TRBV5-6 and TRBJ1-2, with 8 bases that match TRBD1. Trimming removed 4 bases from V and 4 bases from J; junction bases left unmatched: 15. The CDR3 is 17 residues long. Per germline, CDR1 SGHDT and CDR2 YYEEEE. The CDR3 sequence: CASSPRMTGAERYGYTF. DNA for the CDR3: TGTGCCAGCAGCCCTCGAATGACAGGGGCCGAGCGCTATGGCTACACCTTC.

This clone has just a few counts. DNA of the CDR3: TGTGCCAGCAGTGCGCCCTTAGCGGGGGCCACCGGGGAGCTGTTTTTT. This gives the protein CASSAPLAGATGELFF. The V gene is TRBV9, the J gene TRBJ2-2; 9 bases are shared with TRBD2. Trimming took 5 bases from V and 4 from J; bases not matched to a gene: 9. This CDR3 has 16 residues. Germline assignment: CDR1 SGDLS and CDR2 YYNGEE.

The CDR3 sequence is CASSSRGVNEQYF. CDR3 sequence (DNA): TGTGCCAGCAGTAGCCGGGGGGTGAACGAGCAGTACTTC. The gene calls are TRBV6-6 and TRBJ2-7, with 7 bases matching TRBD2. The germline V gene encodes CDR1 MNHNY and CDR2 SVGAGI (reference sequence). This CDR3 is built from 13 residues. The J segment lost 5 bases and the V segment lost 5 bases, leaving 6 bases of the junction unmatched.

This chain uses TRBV7-9 with TRBJ2-3; 7 bases line up with TRBD1. CDR1 is SEHNR, CDR2 FQNEAQ, per germline (reference sequence). Unmatched junction bases numbered 6, after V lost 6 bases and J lost 3 bases. The CDR3 has 14 residues. This CDR3 reads CASSFRGSTDTQYF. In nucleotides, the CDR3 is TGTGCCAGCAGTTTCAGGGGGAGTACAGATACGCAGTATTTT.

V and J are TRBV7-9 and TRBJ1-3; D unclear. CDR3 size: 12 residues. CDR1 is SEHNR and CDR2 is FQNEAQ in the germline V gene (reference sequence). V lost 7 bases and J 0 bases, leaving 4 bases between the germline ends. CDR3 DNA sequence: TGTGCCAGCATTAGCTCTGGAAACACCATATATTTT. It is translated as CASISSGNTIYF.

A few counts support this clone. This chain links TRBV5-1 with TRBJ1-1, with D maybe TRBD1 (6 bases). CDR3 size: 15 residues. V lost 5 bases and J lost 0, with 14 bases in between. Germline values: CDR1 SGHRS, CDR2 YFSETQ. CDR3 protein: CASRSGQTMNTEAFF. CDR3 nucleotide sequence: TGCGCCAGCAGGAGTGGACAGACCATGAACACTGAAGCTTTCTTT. The full variable domain, completed using reference TRBV5-1 and TRBJ1-1, is KAGVTQTPRYLIKTRGQQVTLSCSPISGHRSVSWYQQTPGQGLQFLFEYFSETQRNKGNFPGRFSGRQFSNSRSEMNVSTLELGDSALYLCASRSGQTMNTEAFFGQGTRLTVV.

The CDR3 loop is CASSRLAGGRGFPETQYF. The CDR3 DNA is TGTGCCAGCAGTAGACTAGCGGGAGGGCGCGGGTTCCCAGAGACCCAGTACTTC. The rearrangement joins TRBV7-2 to TRBJ2-5, with 14 bases lining up with TRBD2. The CDR3 is 18 amino acids. J gave up 4 bases and V 6 bases, and 13 bases lay outside the gene matches. The germline V gene encodes CDR1 SGHTA and CDR2 FQGNSA.

CDR3 loop: CASSFRQGGQPQHF. The DNA for the CDR3 is TGTGCCAGCAGCTTTAGACAGGGGGGCCAGCCCCAGCATTTT. V usage is TRBV5-8 and J usage is TRBJ1-5, with TRBD1 matching 9 bases. Germline V gene data show CDR1 as SGHTS and CDR2 as YDEGEE. The CDR3 totals 14 residues. With 2 bases clipped from V and 7 bases from J, the junction kept 4 bases outside the gene matches.

V and J are TRBV7-8 and TRBJ2-1; 10 bases match TRBD2. J gave up 8 bases and V 1 base, and 5 bases lay outside the gene matches. CDR1 is SGHVS, CDR2 FQNEAQ, per germline. CDR3 length equals 15 residues. CDR3 DNA sequence: TGTGCCAGCAGCTTAGTCAGCGGGAGGGTTGATGAGCAGTTCTTC. Its protein product is CASSLVSGRVDEQFF. The whole variable domain, filled in from reference TRBV7-8 and TRBJ2-1, reads GAGVSQSPRYKVAKRGQDVALRCDPISGHVSLFWYQQALGQGPEFLTYFQNEAQLDKSGLPSDRFFAERPEGSVSTLKIQRTQQEDSAVYLCASSLVSGRVDEQFFGPGTRLTVL.